The rows below give T cell receptor beta chains drawn from one sample of a study of human T cells and chemical hapten exposure. Via MiXCR, TCRdb re-called the RACE reads, giving one row per CDR3 protein. The sample gives roughly 48,000 distinct CDR3 sequences, roughly 11% of which show up once; about 1.7% is in the top ten. The sample was whole blood, taken in connection with sensitization to the hapten diphenylcyclopropenone (DPC). Receptors originate from a middle-aged woman with alopecia areata. Some clones in this sample may be carry-over from other donors' samples. Both conserved end residues are part of each CDR3. A D gene is named only where the DNA matches it firmly. Size values are once, few and many counts, or a class for expanded clones, and some rows have none.

size: few; J: TRBJ1-1; V: TRBV18; D: .; CDR3: CASSPSRDTEAFF; DNA: TGTGCCAGCTCACCCTCGAGGGACACTGAAGCTTTCTTT
size: many; J: TRBJ2-2; V: TRBV11-2; D: TRBD1; CDR3: CASSLGQGATGELFF; DNA: TGTGCCAGCAGCTTAGGACAGGGGGCGACCGGGGAGCTGTTTTTT
size: .; J: TRBJ2-5; V: TRBV7-7; D: .; CDR3: CASSLYGAQETQYF; DNA: TGTGCCAGCAGCTTATATGGGGCCCAAGAGACCCAGTACTTC
size: many; J: TRBJ2-5; V: TRBV7-6; D: .; CDR3: CASSPLGGVLVETQYF; DNA: TGTGCCAGCAGCCCCCTGGGGGGCGTCTTAGTGGAGACCCAGTACTTC
size: few; J: TRBJ2-4; V: TRBV10-3; D: .; CDR3: CAISESNTAAAKNIQYF; DNA: TGTGCCATCAGTGAGTCGAATACAGCCGCCGCCAAAAACATTCAGTACTTC
size: .; J: TRBJ2-2; V: TRBV11-2; D: .; CDR3: CASNLGTVGELFF; DNA: TGTGCCAGCAACCTGGGCACCGTCGGGGAGCTGTTTTTT
size: many; J: TRBJ2-2; V: TRBV29-1; D: .; CDR3: CSVSGRSGELFF; DNA: TGCAGCGTATCTGGTAGAAGCGGGGAGCTGTTTTTT
size: .; J: TRBJ2-7; V: TRBV5-1; D: .; CDR3: CASSPGQFSSYEQYF; DNA: TGCGCCAGCAGCCCAGGACAGTTCAGCTCCTACGAGCAGTACTTC
size: few; J: TRBJ2-1; V: TRBV25-1; D: TRBD1; CDR3: CASSVRDRQFF; DNA: TGTGCCAGCAGTGTCCGGGACAGGCAGTTCTTC
size: .; J: TRBJ1-1; V: TRBV10-3; D: .; CDR3: CATGGGATEAFF; DNA: TGTGCCACCGGCGGAGGAGCAACTGAAGCTTTCTTT
size: few; J: TRBJ1-3; V: TRBV20-1; D: .; CDR3: CSATQGSNSGNTIYF; DNA: TGCAGTGCTACCCAGGGATCCAACTCTGGAAACACCATATATTTT
size: .; J: TRBJ1-5; V: TRBV30; D: TRBD1; CDR3: CAWSVLTGEQPQHF; DNA: TGTGCCTGGAGTGTATTGACAGGGGAACAGCCCCAGCATTTT
size: .; J: TRBJ1-2; V: TRBV5-1; D: .; CDR3: CASSLGAALARYGYTF; DNA: TGCGCCAGCAGCCTGGGAGCCGCTTTAGCGCGGTATGGCTACACCTTC
size: .; J: TRBJ1-1; V: TRBV5-1; D: .; CDR3: CASSPEGFHMNTEAFF; DNA: TGCGCCAGCAGCCCGGAAGGTTTTCACATGAACACTGAAGCTTTCTTT
size: many; J: TRBJ2-6; V: TRBV6-6; D: .; CDR3: CASSPGVTGANVLTF; DNA: TGTGCCAGCAGCCCGGGAGTGACTGGGGCCAACGTCCTGACTTTC
size: many; J: TRBJ2-1; V: TRBV2; D: TRBD1; CDR3: CASSRTGAWSYNEQFF; DNA: TGTGCCAGCAGTCGTACAGGGGCTTGGTCCTACAATGAGCAGTTCTTC
size: many; J: TRBJ1-2; V: TRBV6-5; D: .; CDR3: CASSYDRQRGYTF; DNA: TGTGCCAGCAGTTACGACAGGCAACGTGGCTACACCTTC
size: .; J: TRBJ1-1; V: TRBV7-8; D: .; CDR3: CASSSGETGVRGTEAFF; DNA: TGTGCCAGCAGCTCGGGAGAAACGGGGGTGCGGGGTACTGAAGCTTTCTTT
size: many; J: TRBJ1-5; V: TRBV20-1; D: TRBD1; CDR3: CSAAGTGGHQPQHF; DNA: TGCAGTGCTGCCGGGACAGGGGGCCATCAGCCCCAGCATTTT
size: .; J: TRBJ2-3; V: TRBV12-3/TRBV12-4; D: .; CDR3: CASSRDPETDTQYF; DNA: TGTGCCAGCAGTCGGGACCCTGAGACAGATACGCAGTATTTT
size: .; J: TRBJ2-7; V: TRBV10-3; D: .; CDR3: CAITSGGQGYEQYF; DNA: TGTGCCATCACGAGCGGGGGACAGGGCTACGAGCAGTACTTC
size: .; J: TRBJ2-1; V: TRBV29-1; D: TRBD2; CDR3: CSGLAGWGNEQFF; DNA: TGCAGCGGGTTAGCGGGATGGGGGAATGAGCAGTTCTTC
size: few; J: TRBJ1-1; V: TRBV29-1; D: .; CDR3: CSVEPRMNTEAFF; DNA: TGCAGCGTTGAACCCAGGATGAACACTGAAGCTTTCTTT
size: many; J: TRBJ2-3; V: TRBV7-9; D: TRBD2; CDR3: CASSFGLAVSTDTQYF; DNA: TGTGCCAGCAGCTTCGGACTAGCGGTTAGCACAGATACGCAGTATTTT
size: few; J: TRBJ2-1; V: TRBV29-1; D: .; CDR3: CSAHLRSGSSYNEQFF; DNA: TGCAGCGCCCACCTTCGGTCCGGGAGCTCCTACAATGAGCAGTTCTTC
size: few; J: TRBJ2-7; V: TRBV3-1; D: .; CDR3: CASSQEVQVANEQYF; DNA: TGTGCCAGCAGCCAAGAGGTACAGGTAGCCAACGAGCAGTACTTC
size: few; J: TRBJ2-2; V: TRBV6-6; D: .; CDR3: CASRKGDTGELFF; DNA: TGTGCCAGCAGAAAAGGGGACACCGGGGAGCTGTTTTTT
size: .; J: TRBJ2-5; V: TRBV28; D: .; CDR3: CASSSPDSFRAKETQYF; DNA: TGTGCCAGCAGTTCACCCGACAGCTTTAGAGCCAAAGAGACCCAGTACTTC
size: .; J: TRBJ1-2; V: TRBV28; D: .; CDR3: CASSQTVNYGYTF; DNA: TGTGCCAGCAGTCAGACAGTGAACTATGGCTACACCTTC